The T cell receptor (beta chain) under discussion was sequenced for a study of tumor-infiltrating lymphocytes in primary liver carcinoma. Study context: Men and women, 30 to 69 years of age, made up the patients.

Note on this clonotype: Its antigen remains unidentified. A much larger clone differs from this one at a single base, so this may be a read error.

It was from roughly 20-30 mg of unsorted bulk tissue that RNA and DNA were co-extracted. The CDR3 spans 13 residues. CDR1 SGHAT and CDR2 FQNNGV come from the germline V gene. The J segment lost 6 bases and the V segment lost 2 bases, leaving 4 bases of the junction unmatched. A constant-region primer primed TCR beta cDNA synthesis from roughly 520 ng of total RNA. A slightly modified ARM-PCR protocol with three nested multiplex PCR rounds produced these TCR beta libraries. Investigators reported that the first two PCR rounds, at around 9 cycles each, used TRBV1-TRBV30 forward primers with a C-beta reverse primer. One entry per CDR3 protein results from TCRdb running MiXCR on the multiplex PCR reads. The repertoire holds just over 30,000 distinct CDR3 sequences, with around two thirds as singletons. Whole-study findings and limits: It was tumor-adjacent and tumor-blood pairs that overlapped less than tumor region pairs did.

The rearrangement joins TRBV11-2 to TRBJ2-7; 7 nucleotides agree with TRBD1. The sample consisted of liver tumor tissue from sampling region 3. This sample's subset: tumor region T3, left-lateral pole. The clonotype originates from a woman aged 25 to 39 with primary liver carcinoma and hepatitis B virus infection. The CDR3 loop is CASSLTGAGEQYF. In nucleotides, the CDR3 is TGTGCCAGCAGCTTAACAGGGGCCGGCGAGCAGTACTTC.